Presented here are 8 T cell receptor beta chains from one specimen sequenced in a study of blood T cell repertoires in COVID-19. Sequencing was performed with immunoSEQ multiplex PCR; in TCRdb, only in-frame clones are kept and a portion is missing. The sample contains a few hundred thousand clones, under 90% of which appear only once. Input material: PBMCs or T cells enriched from blood (not recorded which). These receptors were obtained from a woman under 40 who had recovered from COVID-19.

Remarks on this clone: This clone may be a read error of a much larger clone one base away. The CDR3 coding sequence is TGTGCCAGCAGCTTTGGGACAGGGGCGAACACCGGGGAGCTGTTTTTT. Encoded protein: CASSFGTGANTGELFF. The chain joins TRBV3-1 (or the pseudogene TRBV3-2) to TRBJ2-2; 10 bases line up with TRBD1. There are 16 residues in the CDR3. Losses at the gene ends were 5 bases for V and 0 bases for J; bases not matched to a gene: 3. Germline V gives CDR1 LGHDT, CDR2 YNNKEL (reference sequence).

The genes are TRBV11-2 and TRBJ1-2, with 8 nucleotides matching TRBD1. Unmatched junction bases numbered 3, after V lost 2 bases and J lost 7 bases. CDR3 length equals 13 residues. CDR1 is SGHAT, CDR2 FQNNGV, per germline. CDR3 region: CASSLYRGGGYTF. CDR3 DNA sequence: TGTGCCAGCAGCTTATACAGGGGGGGTGGCTACACCTTC.

The chain uses TRBV28 and TRBJ1-5; 7 bases line up with TRBD1. The CDR3 consists of 14 residues. Germline V gene data show CDR1 as MDHEN and CDR2 as SYDVKM. With 7 bases clipped from V and 1 base from J, the junction kept 4 bases outside the gene matches. The DNA of the CDR3 is TGTGCCAGCAAAGAGGGGGCGAGCAATCAGCCCCAGCATTTT. Encoded protein: CASKEGASNQPQHF.

The V call is TRBV7-2, the J call TRBJ1-1, with a possible D match to TRBD1 (6 bases). The CDR3 spans 15 residues. The V gene's germline CDR1 is SGHTA and CDR2 FQGNSA. V gave up 2 bases and J gave up 5 bases, with 15 bases separating them. In DNA, the CDR3 is TGTGCCAGCAGCTTAACGGGAGGGGGTAAGACTGAAGCTTTCTTT. It is translated as CASSLTGGGKTEAFF.

The gene calls are TRBV10-3 and TRBJ2-5, with 7 bases aligning to TRBD2. Germline CDR1 is ENHRY and CDR2 is SYGVKD. This CDR3 is built from 17 residues. The V and J ends lost 2 bases and 1 base, in that order; junction bases with no gene match: 10. CDR3 sequence reads: CAISEGGAGTTQETQYF. The CDR3 DNA sequence: TGTGCCATCAGTGAGGGGGGAGCCGGGACTACCCAAGAGACCCAGTACTTC.

The chain couples TRBV10-3 to TRBJ2-6, with D unresolved. V was trimmed by 0 bases and J by 1 base, leaving 4 bases between them. Germline CDR1 reads ENHRY; CDR2 reads SYGVKD. This CDR3 is built from 15 residues. The CDR3 is CAISESGSGANVLTF. The CDR3 DNA is TGTGCCATCAGTGAGTCCGGGTCTGGGGCCAACGTCCTGACTTTC.

V and J are TRBV20-1 and TRBJ2-7; 8 bases match TRBD2. V was pared by 5 bases and J by 5 bases, with 2 bases of the junction left unmatched. CDR1 and CDR2 from the germline V gene are DFQATT and SNEGSKA (reference sequence). The CDR3 runs to 11 residues. The DNA of the CDR3 is TGCAGTGCTGGCGGGAGGCACGAGCAGTACTTC. It codes for CSAGGRHEQYF.

This chain connects TRBV5-4 to TRBJ2-7; maybe TRBD2 (5 bases). Per germline, CDR1 SGHNT and CDR2 YYREEE (reference sequence). Trimming shortened V by 1 base and J by 5 bases, and 13 bases separated the two germline ends. The CDR3 loop spans 14 amino acids. For the CDR3, the DNA is TGTGCCAGCAGCTTGTATTGGCGGAGGCACGAGCAGTACTTC. Amino acids: CASSLYWRRHEQYF.